The entry below gives a single T cell receptor beta chain sequence along with its context. Its cognate antigen is unknown. This entry comes from a study of cytomegalovirus exposure and HLA in healthy donors. General study results and limits: The CMV antigen specificity of a few CMV-associated chains was confirmed through in vitro analysis. It was reported that the classifier diagnosed cytomegalovirus status with high specificity and sensitivity in both the original and validation cohorts.

PCR used 60 Vbeta primers and 13 Jbeta primers. Repertoires were generated with immunoSEQ multiplex PCR, while TCRdb's copy carries only in-frame clones and drops some. The sample consists of 80,000 to 100,000 clones, around 68% of them appearing once. V shed 5 bases and J 4 bases; nucleotides not matched to a gene: 16. The V gene's germline CDR1 is SEHNR and CDR2 FQNEAQ (reference sequence). CDR3 length: 18 amino acids. The specimen was PBMCs. This sequence was found in a middle-aged man in good health and CMV-seronegative. The V gene is TRBV7-9, the J gene TRBJ1-3; 8 bases agree with TRBD1. The CDR3 DNA is TGTGCCAGCAGCAGCCTGGGTCAGGGGGCCGTGAGGGGAAACACCATATATTTT. Protein: CASSSLGQGAVRGNTIYF.